This T cell receptor (beta chain) was identified in a study of T cell changes during pregnancy in multiple sclerosis. The CDR3 spans 15 residues. Trimming at V came to 4 bases and at J to 4 bases, leaving 10 bases not matched to a gene. The germline V gene has CDR1 SGHRS and CDR2 YFSETQ. Here immunoSEQ multiplex PCR was the method, and the copy in TCRdb shows in-frame clones only, minus some. The sample includes about 60,000 clones, 93% seen only once; the top ten take 3% to 4.5%. This specimen consisted of CD8+ T cells from peripheral blood mononuclear cells, obtained in the second trimester of pregnancy. V usage is TRBV5-1 and J usage is TRBJ2-7, with 8 bases lining up with TRBD1. The origin of this receptor is a female donor with multiple sclerosis, enrolled in a pregnancy study. The CDR3 DNA sequence: TGCGCCAGCAGCCCGTCGAAGACAGGGGCTTACGAGCAGTACTTC. This gives the protein CASSPSKTGAYEQYF.